This record covers a single TCR beta chain. What it binds is not known. These data come from a study of neurological immune-mediated disorders. Notes on the study in general: Sharing of CDR3 amino acid sequences among expanded clones across subjects was absent, suggesting private repertoires in all groups. It was HTLV-1-associated myelopathy that showed the most TCR clonal expansion, while multiple sclerosis showed the least, falling below healthy controls.

Each TCR transcript was tagged with a 10-nucleotide random UMI during 5'RACE. TCRdb independently ran MiXCR on the 5' RACE reads; one entry per CDR3 protein. The data show approximately 89,000 distinct CDR3 sequences, 13% seen once. The time point was: longitudinal time-point 2. Preparation of the unsorted libraries drew on 2 million PBMCs stored at -80 C. CDR3 length equals 16 residues. Deletions cut 6 bases from V and 7 bases from J, with 21 bases between. Sequenced sample: PBMCs. This TCR was sampled from a female donor with HTLV-1-associated myelopathy (HAM/TSP). The V call is TRBV12-3 or TRBV12-4, the J call TRBJ2-2; the D gene is possibly TRBD1 (6 bases). The CDR3 coding sequence is TGTGCCAGCAGGGGAAGGATATGGGGGCAGGGCGGGGAGCTGTTTTTT. It codes for CASRGRIWGQGGELFF.